This T cell receptor beta chain stems from a study of cytomegalovirus exposure and HLA in healthy donors. With 60 Vbeta and 13 Jbeta primers, the PCR was carried out. Generated by immunoSEQ multiplex PCR, the TCRdb table keeps only in-frame clones and is missing some. The sample comprises over 65,000 clones, around four fifths of which are singletons, and around 7% rests with the top ten. V lost 4 bases, J lost 3 bases, and 6 bases lay in between. This CDR3 comprises 11 residues. CDR1 is DFQATT and CDR2 is SNEGSKA in the germline V gene (reference sequence). This clone was counted only a few times. The origin of this receptor is a human donor in good health. The sequencing sample was made of PBMCs. The chain combines TRBV20-1 with TRBJ2-5; no clear D gene. CDR3 sequence: CSAIPKETQYF. The CDR3 DNA follows: TGCAGTGCTATCCCAAAAGAGACCCAGTACTTC.